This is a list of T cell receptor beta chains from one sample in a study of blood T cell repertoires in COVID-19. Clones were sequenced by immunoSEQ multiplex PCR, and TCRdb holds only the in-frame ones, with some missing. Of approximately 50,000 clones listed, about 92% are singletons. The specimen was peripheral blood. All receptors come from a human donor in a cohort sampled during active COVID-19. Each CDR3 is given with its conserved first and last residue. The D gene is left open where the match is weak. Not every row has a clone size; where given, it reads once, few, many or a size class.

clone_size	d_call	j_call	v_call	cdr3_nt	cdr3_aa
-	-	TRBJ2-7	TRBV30	TGTGCCTGGAGTGTAGAGACATATCCCGCCTACGAGCAGTACTTC	CAWSVETYPAYEQYF
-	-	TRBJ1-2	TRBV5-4	TGTGCCAGCAGCTCCCAGATCATGAACTATGGCTACACCTTC	CASSSQIMNYGYTF
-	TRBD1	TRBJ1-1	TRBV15	TGTGCCACCAGCAGAGGTTTGGACAGGGGGACTGAAGCTTTCTTT	CATSRGLDRGTEAFF
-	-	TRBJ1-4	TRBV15	TGTGCCACCAGCAGAGATCGGGCAGGGGATGAAAAACTGTTTTTT	CATSRDRAGDEKLFF
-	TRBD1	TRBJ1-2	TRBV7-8	TGTGCCAGCAGCTACCCCGGGACAGGGAAGGGCTATGGCTACACCTTC	CASSYPGTGKGYGYTF
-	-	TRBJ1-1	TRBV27	TGTGCCAGCAGTTGGGCAGGGGCGAACACTGAAGCTTTCTTT	CASSWAGANTEAFF
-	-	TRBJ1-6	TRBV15	TGTGCCACCAGCAGAGATCCAGTCAGGGGATCACCCCTCCACTTT	CATSRDPVRGSPLHF
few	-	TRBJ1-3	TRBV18	TGTGCCAGCTCACCGAGAGAGGGAAACACCATATATTTT	CASSPREGNTIYF
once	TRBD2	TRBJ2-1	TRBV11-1	TGTGCCAGCAGCCGGGTGAGGGAGGGCCTCAACAATGAGCAGTTCTTC	CASSRVREGLNNEQFF
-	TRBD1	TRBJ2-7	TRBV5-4	TGTGCCAGCAGCTACGGGACAGGGCCCTACGAGCAGTACTTC	CASSYGTGPYEQYF
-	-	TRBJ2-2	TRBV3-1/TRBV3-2	TGTGCCAGCAGCCGGGGCACCTCGACCGGGGAGCTGTTTTTT	CASSRGTSTGELFF
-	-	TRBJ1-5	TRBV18	TGTGCCAGCTCCACAGGACACCGCAATCAGCCCCAGCATTTT	CASSTGHRNQPQHF
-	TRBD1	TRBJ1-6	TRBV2	TGTGCCAGCAGTGAATTGGGACAGGGAGGGAGCTCCTATAATTCACCCCTCCACTTT	CASSELGQGGSSYNSPLHF
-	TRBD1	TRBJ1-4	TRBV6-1	TGTGCCAGCAGTGAGTTCGGGACAGGGGGTGAAAAACTGTTTTTT	CASSEFGTGGEKLFF
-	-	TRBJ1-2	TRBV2	TGTGCCAGCAGTGAGGCCCCTTCAGGGGTAAACACCTTC	CASSEAPSGVNTF
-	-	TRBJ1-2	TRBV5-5	TGTGCCAGCAGCTTGGGTACTCGAAACTATGGCTACACCTTC	CASSLGTRNYGYTF
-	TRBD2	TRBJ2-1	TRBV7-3	TGTGCCAGCAGTAAGACGGGAGGCATTCATGAGCAGTTCTTC	CASSKTGGIHEQFF
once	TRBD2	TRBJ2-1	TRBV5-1	TGCGCCAGCAGCCCACCGGGACTAGCGGGAGACAATGAGCAGTTCTTC	CASSPPGLAGDNEQFF
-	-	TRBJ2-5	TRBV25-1	TGTGCCAGCAGTGATAGTCCGCAAGAGACCCAGTACTTC	CASSDSPQETQYF
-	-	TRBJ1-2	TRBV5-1	TGCGCCAGCAGCAAAATACAGCAATCTGGCTACACCTTC	CASSKIQQSGYTF
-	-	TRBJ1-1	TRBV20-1	TGCAGTGCCTTTAACACTGAAGCTTTCTTT	CSAFNTEAFF
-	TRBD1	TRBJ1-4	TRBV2	TGTGCCAGCAGTGCTCCCGGGACAGACAATGAAAAACTGTTTTTT	CASSAPGTDNEKLFF
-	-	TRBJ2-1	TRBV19	TGTGCCAGTAGTATAGTATGGGGCCCTTACAATGAGCAGTTCTTC	CASSIVWGPYNEQFF
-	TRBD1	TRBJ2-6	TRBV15	TGTGCCACCAGCCAACGCCGACAGGGGTCTGGGGCCAACGTCCTGACTTTC	CATSQRRQGSGANVLTF
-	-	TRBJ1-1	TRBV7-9	TGTGCCAGCAGCTTAAGACCGGAGGGGACTGAAGCTTTCTTT	CASSLRPEGTEAFF
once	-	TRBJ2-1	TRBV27	TGTGCCAGCAGTCTCCCCGCAGGGGCCAATGAGCAGTTCTTC	CASSLPAGANEQFF
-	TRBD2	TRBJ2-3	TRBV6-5	TGTGCCAGCAGTTACGGGGGACTAGCGGGAGTAGATACGCAGTATTTT	CASSYGGLAGVDTQYF
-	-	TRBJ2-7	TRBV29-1	TGCAGCGTTTATGACAATAGCGAGCAGTACTTC	CSVYDNSEQYF
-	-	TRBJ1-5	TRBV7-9	TGTGCCAGCAGCGCGGGATCTAGCAATCAGCCCCAGCATTTT	CASSAGSSNQPQHF
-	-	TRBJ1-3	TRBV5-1	TGCGCCAGCAGCTTGGTAGGGGAGGCTGGAAACACCATATATTTT	CASSLVGEAGNTIYF
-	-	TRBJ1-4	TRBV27	TGTGCCAGCAAGCGGTGGGCTAATGAAAAACTGTTTTTT	CASKRWANEKLFF